Following are 19 T cell receptor beta chains from one sample sequenced in a study of spatial heterogeneity in lung cancer. General study points: The study found that expanded intratumoral alpha and beta TCR counts tracked tumor mutation counts.

Their specific antigens are unknown. Time point here: sample taken at primary tumor resection. One entry per CDR3 protein, called by TCRdb with MiXCR from the 5' RACE reads. The repertoire includes thousands of distinct CDR3 sequences, just over 8% of them detected once, and 4% to 5.5% sits in the top ten. The source material was lung tumor tissue, sampled at surgery. The receptors originated from a male donor with early-stage non-small cell lung cancer.

This clonotype is judged medium-sized. This beta chain was picked up by a library intended for alpha chains and is off target, so its count carries little meaning. This rearrangement joins TRBV7-8 to TRBJ2-1; possibly TRBD1 or TRBD2 for D (5 bases each). V lost 0 bases to trimming and J lost 4 bases, with 13 bases between them. Looked up from germline, CDR1 is SGHVS and CDR2 is FQNEAQ. This CDR3 spans 16 amino acids. CDR3 nucleotide sequence: TGTGCCAGCAGCTTAGCGGGCCTGGGACCTTACAATGAGCAGTTCTTC. This sequence encodes CASSLAGLGPYNEQFF. The whole variable domain, remainder taken from reference TRBV7-8 and TRBJ2-1, is GAGVSQSPRYKVAKRGQDVALRCDPISGHVSLFWYQQALGQGPEFLTYFQNEAQLDKSGLPSDRFFAERPEGSVSTLKIQRTQQEDSAVYLCASSLAGLGPYNEQFFGPGTRLTVL.

In its sample, this clonotype is medium-sized. This beta chain turned up in a library designed for alpha chains; as an off-target read, its abundance says little. This chain links TRBV29-1 with TRBJ2-6; TRBD1 might be the D (5 bases). CDR3 length equals 13 residues. V was cut by 6 bases and J by 1 base, with 7 bases left in between. The V gene's germline CDR1 is SQVTM and CDR2 ANQGSEA. CDR3 sequence (DNA): TGCAGCGTGGCAGGGTCTGGGGCCAACGTCCTGACTTTC. Protein sequence: CSVAGSGANVLTF.

In this sample, this clonotype turned up many times. This beta chain slipped into a library made for alpha chains as a stray read, so its size is not meaningful. V is TRBV5-4 and J is TRBJ2-2; TRBD1 agrees at 7 bases. Germline assignment: CDR1 SGHNT and CDR2 YYREEE (reference sequence). The CDR3 spans 16 residues. Germline trimming cut 1 base from V and 6 bases from J; bases unmatched to any gene: 9. The CDR3 DNA sequence: TGTGCCAGCAGCTTGATGATGACAGGGTCGGCCGGGGAGCTGTTTTTT. Protein sequence: CASSLMMTGSAGELFF.

This clonotype was observed many times. This beta chain is a stray read from a library made for alpha chains; its abundance is not meaningful. The chain has TRBV27 and TRBJ1-2; D is undetermined. CDR1 is MNHEY and CDR2 is SMNVEV in the germline V gene (reference sequence). Trimming pared 7 bases from V and 0 bases from J, leaving 12 bases between. The CDR3 runs to 14 residues. The CDR3 DNA sequence: TGTGCCAGCAAACGGCGCGGACCTAACTATGGCTACACCTTC. Amino acid sequence: CASKRRGPNYGYTF.

This clonotype is categorized as medium-sized. In a library made to pick up alpha chains, this beta chain is a stray read with a size that means little. The genes are TRBV5-1 and TRBJ1-4; 7 bases fit TRBD1. This CDR3 region has 14 residues. Germline V gene lookup returns CDR1 SGHRS and CDR2 YFSETQ. V was pared by 4 bases and J by 4 bases, with 4 bases of the junction left unmatched. The CDR3, as DNA: TGCGCCAGCAGCACCCAGGGGGGTAATGAAAAACTGTTTTTT. Residues: CASSTQGGNEKLFF.

By frequency in the sample, this clonotype is medium-sized. For a library built for alpha chains, this beta chain is a stray read; little rests on its size. The rearrangement uses TRBV6-5 and TRBJ2-7; the D gene could be TRBD1 or TRBD2 (5 bases each). The germline CDR1 and CDR2 sequences are MNHEY and SVGAGI. V lost 4 bases, J lost 3 bases, and 19 bases lay in between. The CDR3 loop spans 16 amino acids. The CDR3 spells CASSSEGRASGYEQYF. The CDR3 nucleotides are TGTGCCAGCAGTTCTGAGGGCAGGGCGTCGGGCTACGAGCAGTACTTC.

At least ten counts were recorded for this clonotype. This beta chain represents an off-target read in a library built for alpha chains; its size is of limited meaning. Here the CDR3 DNA reads TGCGCCAGCAGCCGCCGGGACAGGAGAAACACTGAAGCTTTCTTT. Encoded protein: CASSRRDRRNTEAFF. The chain is built from TRBV5-1 and TRBJ1-1; 8 nucleotides line up with TRBD1. V was clipped by 4 bases and J by 2 bases; unmatched bases: 7. The germline gives CDR1 SGHRS, CDR2 YFSETQ. This CDR3 spans 15 amino acids.

A note on this clonotype: This beta chain is an off-target read within a library intended for alpha chains, so its frequency means little. V usage is TRBV20-1 and J usage is TRBJ2-1; TRBD2 agrees at 13 bases. V shed 4 bases and J 8 bases; nucleotides not matched to a gene: 11. Germline-derived CDR1 and CDR2 are DFQATT and SNEGSKA (reference sequence). The CDR3 is made up of 16 amino acids. As DNA, the CDR3 is TGCAGTGCTATAATACTAGCGGGAGGGCCTGTCGATGAGCAGTTCTTC. Its protein product is CSAIILAGGPVDEQFF.

On this clonotype: This beta chain is off target for a library built for alpha chains, so its abundance means little. The chain couples TRBV3-1 to TRBJ1-1, with a possible D match to TRBD1 (5 bases). The CDR3 is made up of 13 amino acids. V lost 5 bases to trimming and J lost 0 bases, with 7 bases between them. From germline, CDR1 is LGHDT and CDR2 YNNKEL (reference sequence). CDR3 sequence reads: CASSLTVNTEAFF. As DNA, the CDR3 is TGTGCCAGCAGCTTGACAGTGAACACTGAAGCTTTCTTT.

Only a few counts were recorded for this clonotype. This beta chain slipped into a library made for alpha chains as a stray read, so its size is not meaningful. This chain links TRBV28 with TRBJ2-4; no reliable D call. Trimming removed 5 bases at V and 0 bases at J, with 8 bases between. The germline gives CDR1 MDHEN, CDR2 SYDVKM. The CDR3 has 14 residues. CDR3 sequence: CASSPDLAKNIQYF. For the CDR3, the DNA is TGTGCCAGCAGTCCGGATTTAGCCAAAAACATTCAGTACTTC.

This clonotype is medium-sized in the sample. As an off-target read in a library built for alpha chains, this beta chain has a frequency of little significance. V usage is TRBV29-1 and J usage is TRBJ1-5, with D hard to call. Germline V lookup: CDR1 SQVTM, CDR2 ANQGSEA. The CDR3 consists of 13 residues. The V and J ends lost 5 bases and 7 bases respectively, with 15 bases between them. DNA for the CDR3: TGCAGCGTTAGAACAAAATTAGGGCAGCCCCAGCATTTT. Protein product: CSVRTKLGQPQHF. The complete variable domain, with remaining parts taken from reference TRBV29-1 and TRBJ1-5, reads SAVISQKPSRDICQRGTSLTIQCQVDSQVTMMFWYRQQPGQSLTLIATANQGSEATYESGFVIDKFPISRPNLTFSTLTVSNMSPEDSSIYLCSVRTKLGQPQHFGDGTRLSIL.

Ten or more counts support this clonotype. A library made for alpha chains picked up this beta chain off target, so its size means little. V usage is TRBV29-1 and J usage is TRBJ2-5; D ambiguous. V gave up 5 bases and J gave up 1 base, with 8 bases separating them. Germline-derived CDR1 and CDR2 are SQVTM and ANQGSEA. This CDR3 is built from 12 residues. The CDR3 here is CSVWGLQETQYF. CDR3 DNA sequence: TGCAGCGTTTGGGGTCTCCAAGAGACCCAGTACTTC.

This clonotype was seen ten or more times. Found in a library prepared for alpha chains, this beta chain is an off-target read, and its abundance has little meaning. The chain has TRBV12-3 or TRBV12-4 and TRBJ2-1, with D possibly being TRBD2 (5 bases). The V and J ends lost 1 base and 4 bases respectively, with 11 bases between them. This CDR3 spans 15 amino acids. Written as DNA, the CDR3 is TGTGCCAGCAGTTTAGGGCCATCGGGGTACAATGAGCAGTTCTTC. It encodes CASSLGPSGYNEQFF.

Relative to its sample, this clonotype is medium-sized. As an off-target read in a library built for alpha chains, this beta chain has a frequency of little significance. This chain connects TRBV6-1 to TRBJ2-7, with D unresolved. Germline V CDR1 and CDR2: MNHNS, SASEGT. The CDR3 consists of 9 residues. Trimming left V 11 bases short and J 5 bases short, with 7 bases between. The chain's CDR3 is CAPPHEQYF. The CDR3 DNA sequence: TGTGCCCCTCCCCACGAGCAGTACTTC.

By share, this clonotype counts as medium-sized. A library prepared for alpha chains yielded this beta chain as an off-target read; its size is of little meaning. V usage is TRBV18 and J usage is TRBJ1-3; D is uncertain. Per germline, CDR1 KGHSH and CDR2 LQKENI. The V end lost 0 bases, the J end lost 0 bases, and 9 bases lay between the germline ends. This CDR3 is built from 16 residues. The CDR3, as DNA: TGTGCCAGCTCACCACCGGTAGTTAACTCTGGAAACACCATATATTTT. It translates to CASSPPVVNSGNTIYF. The whole variable domain, filled in from reference TRBV18 and TRBJ1-3, reads NAGVMQNPRHLVRRRGQEARLRCSPMKGHSHVYWYRQLPEEGLKFMVYLQKENIIDESGMPKERFSAEFPKEGPSILRIQQVVRGDSAAYFCASSPPVVNSGNTIYFGEGSWLTVV.

In its sample, this clonotype is medium-sized. This beta chain is off target for a library built for alpha chains, so its abundance means little. The J gene is TRBJ2-3, the V gene TRBV11-1; 7 positions match TRBD2. CDR3 length: 15 amino acids. Unmatched junction bases numbered 2, after V lost 1 base and J lost 1 base. CDR1 is SGHAT, CDR2 FQDESV, per germline (reference sequence). The CDR3, as DNA: TGTGCCAGCAGCTTAGTCCTAGCGGGCACAGATACGCAGTATTTT. Amino acids: CASSLVLAGTDTQYF.

By proportion, this clonotype is medium-sized (0.01 to 0.1%). This beta chain came through as a stray read in a library set up for alpha chains, and its size says little. The chain carries TRBV18 and TRBJ2-1, with 10 nucleotides matching TRBD2. The CDR3 is 14 amino acids. Trimming at V came to 4 bases and at J to 6 bases, leaving 3 bases not matched to a gene. CDR1 is KGHSH, CDR2 LQKENI, per germline. Here the CDR3 reads CASSLTSGPNEQFF. CDR3 in DNA: TGTGCCAGCTCACTGACTAGCGGGCCCAATGAGCAGTTCTTC.

This clonotype is termed medium-sized. Because the library targeted alpha chains, this beta chain is an off-target read whose size means little. Here the CDR3 DNA reads TGTGCCATCACAAAAGGCGGCTCGGGACAGGACAATGAGCAGTTCTTC. Translating gives CAITKGGSGQDNEQFF. The chain joins TRBV10-3 to TRBJ2-1, with 8 bases aligning to TRBD1. This CDR3 region has 16 residues. Losses at the gene ends were 7 bases for V and 5 bases for J; bases not matched to a gene: 13. Germline-derived CDR1 and CDR2 are ENHRY and SYGVKD.

In its sample, this clonotype ranks as medium-sized. This beta chain lies outside the target of a library built for alpha chains; its clone size means little. The genes are TRBV4-2 and TRBJ2-2, with unresolved D. The germline V gene encodes CDR1 LGHNA and CDR2 YNFKEQ. The length of the CDR3 is 13 residues. With 1 base removed from V and 6 bases from J, the gap between germline ends came to 6 bases. CDR3: CASSQARAGELFF. The CDR3 DNA reads as TGTGCCAGCAGCCAAGCCCGGGCCGGGGAGCTGTTTTTT.